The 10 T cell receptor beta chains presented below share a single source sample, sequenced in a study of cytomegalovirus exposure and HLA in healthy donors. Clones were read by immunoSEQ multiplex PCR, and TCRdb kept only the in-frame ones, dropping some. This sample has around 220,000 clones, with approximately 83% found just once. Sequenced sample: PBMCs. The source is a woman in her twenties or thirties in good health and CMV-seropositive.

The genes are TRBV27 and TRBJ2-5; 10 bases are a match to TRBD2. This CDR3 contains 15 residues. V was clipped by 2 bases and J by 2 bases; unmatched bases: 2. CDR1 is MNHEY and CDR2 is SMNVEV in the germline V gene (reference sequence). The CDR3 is CASSLTSGIQETQYF. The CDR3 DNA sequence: TGTGCCAGCAGTTTAACTAGCGGGATACAAGAGACCCAGTACTTC.

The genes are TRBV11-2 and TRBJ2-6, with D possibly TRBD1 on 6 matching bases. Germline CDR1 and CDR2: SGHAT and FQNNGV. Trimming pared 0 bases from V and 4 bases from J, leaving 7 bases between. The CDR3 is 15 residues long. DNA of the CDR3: TGTGCCAGCAGCTTAGAACAGGGCGGGGCCAACGTCCTGACTTTC. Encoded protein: CASSLEQGGANVLTF.

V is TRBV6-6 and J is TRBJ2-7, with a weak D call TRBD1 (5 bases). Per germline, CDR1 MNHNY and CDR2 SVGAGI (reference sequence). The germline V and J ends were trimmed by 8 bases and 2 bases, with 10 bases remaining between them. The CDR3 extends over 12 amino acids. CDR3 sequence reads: CASETDTYEQYF. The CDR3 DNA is TGTGCCAGCGAGACAGATACCTACGAGCAGTACTTC.

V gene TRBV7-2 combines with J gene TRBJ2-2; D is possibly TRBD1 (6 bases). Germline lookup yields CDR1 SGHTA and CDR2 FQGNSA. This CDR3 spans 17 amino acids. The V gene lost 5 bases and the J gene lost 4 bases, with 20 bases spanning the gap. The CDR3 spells CASSLVAGTLGTGELFF. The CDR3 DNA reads TGTGCCAGCAGCCTCGTGGCAGGGACATTGGGCACCGGGGAGCTGTTTTTT.

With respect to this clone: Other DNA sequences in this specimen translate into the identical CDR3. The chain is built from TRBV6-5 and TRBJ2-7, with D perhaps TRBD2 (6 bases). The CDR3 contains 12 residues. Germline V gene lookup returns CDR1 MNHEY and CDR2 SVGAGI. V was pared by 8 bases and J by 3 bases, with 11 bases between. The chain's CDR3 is CASSPTSYEQYF. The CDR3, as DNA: TGTGCCAGCTCCCCGACTAGCTACGAGCAGTACTTC.

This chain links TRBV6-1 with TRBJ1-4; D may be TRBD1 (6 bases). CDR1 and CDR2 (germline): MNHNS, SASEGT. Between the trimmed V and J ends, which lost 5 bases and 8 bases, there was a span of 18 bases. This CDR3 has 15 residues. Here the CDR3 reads CASSTAGAGVEKLFF. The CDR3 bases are TGTGCCAGCAGTACTGCTGGGGCAGGGGTGGAAAAACTGTTTTTT.

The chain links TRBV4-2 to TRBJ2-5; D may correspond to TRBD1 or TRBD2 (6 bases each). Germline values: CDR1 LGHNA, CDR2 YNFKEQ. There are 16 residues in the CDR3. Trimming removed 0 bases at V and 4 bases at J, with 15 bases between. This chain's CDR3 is CASSQESPGGGETQYF. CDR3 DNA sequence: TGTGCCAGCAGCCAAGAAAGCCCCGGGGGCGGAGAGACCCAGTACTTC.

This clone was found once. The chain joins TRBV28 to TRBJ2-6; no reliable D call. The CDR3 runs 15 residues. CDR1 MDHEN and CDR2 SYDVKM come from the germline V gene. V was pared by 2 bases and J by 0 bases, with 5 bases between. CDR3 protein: CASSLPLSGANVLTF. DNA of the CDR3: TGTGCCAGCAGTTTACCCCTCTCTGGGGCCAACGTCCTGACTTTC. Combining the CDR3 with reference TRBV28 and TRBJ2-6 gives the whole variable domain DVKVTQSSRYLVKRTGEKVFLECVQDMDHENMFWYRQDPGLGLRLIYFSYDVKMKEKGDIPEGYSVSREKKERFSLILESASTNQTSMYLCASSLPLSGANVLTFGAGSRLTVL.

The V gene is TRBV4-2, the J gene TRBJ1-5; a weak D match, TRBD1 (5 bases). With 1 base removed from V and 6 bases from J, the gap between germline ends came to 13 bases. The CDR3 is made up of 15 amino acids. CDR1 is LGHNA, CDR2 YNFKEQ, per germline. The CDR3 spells CASSQAMTVAQPQHF. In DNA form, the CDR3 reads TGTGCCAGCAGCCAAGCAATGACAGTAGCTCAGCCCCAGCATTTT.

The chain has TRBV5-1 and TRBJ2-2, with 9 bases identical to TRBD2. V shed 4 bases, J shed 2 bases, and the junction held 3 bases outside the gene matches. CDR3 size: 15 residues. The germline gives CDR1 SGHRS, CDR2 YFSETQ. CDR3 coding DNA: TGCGCCAGCAGCCCAGGGACTAGCAACACCGGGGAGCTGTTTTTT. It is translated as CASSPGTSNTGELFF.